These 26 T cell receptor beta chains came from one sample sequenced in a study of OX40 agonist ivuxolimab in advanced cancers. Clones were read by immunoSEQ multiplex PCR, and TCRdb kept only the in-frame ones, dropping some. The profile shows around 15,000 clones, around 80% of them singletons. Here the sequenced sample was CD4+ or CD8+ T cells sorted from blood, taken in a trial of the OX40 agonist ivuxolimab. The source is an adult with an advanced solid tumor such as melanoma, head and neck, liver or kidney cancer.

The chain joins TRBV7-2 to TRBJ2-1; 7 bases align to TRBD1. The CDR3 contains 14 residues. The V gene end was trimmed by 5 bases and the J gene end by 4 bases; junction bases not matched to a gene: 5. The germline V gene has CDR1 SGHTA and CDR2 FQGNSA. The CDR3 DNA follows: TGTGCCAGCAGCAAGACAGGGTCTTACAATGAGCAGTTCTTC. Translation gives CASSKTGSYNEQFF.

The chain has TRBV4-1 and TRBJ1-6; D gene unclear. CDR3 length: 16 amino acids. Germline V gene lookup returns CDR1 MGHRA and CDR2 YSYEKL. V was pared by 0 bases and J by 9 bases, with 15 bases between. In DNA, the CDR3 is TGCGCCAGCAGCCAAGATCCGGGAAACAGAGGTTCACCCCTCCACTTT. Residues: CASSQDPGNRGSPLHF.

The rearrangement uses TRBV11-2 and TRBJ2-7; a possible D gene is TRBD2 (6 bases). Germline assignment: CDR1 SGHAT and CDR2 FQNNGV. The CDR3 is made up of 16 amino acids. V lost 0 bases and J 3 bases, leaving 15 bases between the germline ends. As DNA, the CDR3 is TGTGCCAGCAGCTTAGATCGGGACTCAACTATCTACGAGCAGTACTTC. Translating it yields CASSLDRDSTIYEQYF.

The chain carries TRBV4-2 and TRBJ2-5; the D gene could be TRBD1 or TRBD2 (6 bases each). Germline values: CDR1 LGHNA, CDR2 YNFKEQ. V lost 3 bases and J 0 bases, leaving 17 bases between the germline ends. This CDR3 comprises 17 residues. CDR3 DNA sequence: TGTGCCAGCAGCCAGGGGGGCTGGGGCGCAAACCAAGAGACCCAGTACTTC. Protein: CASSQGGWGANQETQYF.

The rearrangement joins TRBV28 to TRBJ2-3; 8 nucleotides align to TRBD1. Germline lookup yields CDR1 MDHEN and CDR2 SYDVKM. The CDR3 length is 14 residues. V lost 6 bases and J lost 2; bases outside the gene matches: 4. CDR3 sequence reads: CASSTGGSTDTQYF. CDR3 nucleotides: TGTGCCAGCAGCACAGGGGGTTCCACAGATACGCAGTATTTT.

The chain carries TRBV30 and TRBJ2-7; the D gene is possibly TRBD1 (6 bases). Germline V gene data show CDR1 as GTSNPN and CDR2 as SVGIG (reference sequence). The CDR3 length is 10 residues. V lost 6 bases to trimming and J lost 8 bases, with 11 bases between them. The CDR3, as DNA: TGTGCCTGTGGACAGCCCCAGCAGTACTTC. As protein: CACGQPQQYF.

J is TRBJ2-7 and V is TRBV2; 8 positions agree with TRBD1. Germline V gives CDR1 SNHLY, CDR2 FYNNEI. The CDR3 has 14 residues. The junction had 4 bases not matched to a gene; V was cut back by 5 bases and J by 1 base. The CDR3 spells CASSTGTGSYEQYF. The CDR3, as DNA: TGTGCCAGCAGTACTGGGACAGGTTCCTACGAGCAGTACTTC.

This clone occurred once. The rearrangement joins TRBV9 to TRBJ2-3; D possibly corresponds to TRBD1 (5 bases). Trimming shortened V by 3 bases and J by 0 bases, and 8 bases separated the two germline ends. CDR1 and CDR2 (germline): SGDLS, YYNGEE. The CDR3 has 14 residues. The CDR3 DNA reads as TGTGCCAGCAGCGGACAGTCTAGCACAGATACGCAGTATTTT. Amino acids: CASSGQSSTDTQYF. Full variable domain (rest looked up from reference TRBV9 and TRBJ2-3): DSGVTQTPKHLITATGQRVTLRCSPRSGDLSVYWYQQSLDQGLQFLIQYYNGEERAKGNILERFSAQQFPDLHSELNLSSLELGDSALYFCASSGQSSTDTQYFGPGTRLTVL.

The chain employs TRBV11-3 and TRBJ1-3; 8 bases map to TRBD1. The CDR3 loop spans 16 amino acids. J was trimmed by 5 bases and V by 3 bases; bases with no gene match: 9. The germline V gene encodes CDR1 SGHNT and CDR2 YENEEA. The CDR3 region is CASSFPSRTGRNTIYF. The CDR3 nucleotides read TGTGCCAGCAGCTTCCCGAGTCGGACAGGGAGAAACACCATATATTTT. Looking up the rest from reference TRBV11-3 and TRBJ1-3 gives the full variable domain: EAGVVQSPRYKIIEKKQPVAFWCNPISGHNTLYWYLQNLGQGPELLIRYENEEAVDDSQLPKDRFSAERLKGVDSTLKIQPAELGDSAVYLCASSFPSRTGRNTIYFGEGSWLTVV.

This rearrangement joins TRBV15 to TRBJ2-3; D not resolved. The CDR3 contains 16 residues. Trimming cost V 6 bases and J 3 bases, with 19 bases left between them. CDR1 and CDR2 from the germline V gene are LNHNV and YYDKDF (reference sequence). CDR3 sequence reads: CATRTLEELGTDTQYF. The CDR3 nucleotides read TGTGCCACCAGAACCCTAGAGGAACTGGGAACAGATACGCAGTATTTT. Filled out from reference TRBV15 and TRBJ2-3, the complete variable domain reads DAMVIQNPRYQVTQFGKPVTLSCSQTLNHNVMYWYQQKSSQAPKLLFHYYDKDFNNEADTPDNFQSRRPNTSFCFLDIRSPGLGDTAMYLCATRTLEELGTDTQYFGPGTRLTVL.

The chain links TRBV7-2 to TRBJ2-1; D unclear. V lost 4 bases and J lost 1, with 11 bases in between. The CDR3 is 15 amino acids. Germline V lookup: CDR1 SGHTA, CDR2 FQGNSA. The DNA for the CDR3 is TGTGCCAGCAGCTCCGGGCCTAATTCCTACAATGAGCAGTTCTTC. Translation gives CASSSGPNSYNEQFF.

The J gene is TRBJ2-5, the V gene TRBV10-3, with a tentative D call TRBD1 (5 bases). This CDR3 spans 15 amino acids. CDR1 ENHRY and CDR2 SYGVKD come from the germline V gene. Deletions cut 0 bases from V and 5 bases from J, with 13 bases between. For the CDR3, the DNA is TGTGCCATCAGTGAGTCGGGCAGGGTGGGGGAGACCCAGTACTTC. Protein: CAISESGRVGETQYF.

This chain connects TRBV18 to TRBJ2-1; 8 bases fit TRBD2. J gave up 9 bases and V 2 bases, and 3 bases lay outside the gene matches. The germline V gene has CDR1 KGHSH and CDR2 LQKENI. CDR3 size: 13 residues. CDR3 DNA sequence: TGTGCCAGCTCACCAGACGCGGGAGGTGAGCAGTTCTTC. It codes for CASSPDAGGEQFF.

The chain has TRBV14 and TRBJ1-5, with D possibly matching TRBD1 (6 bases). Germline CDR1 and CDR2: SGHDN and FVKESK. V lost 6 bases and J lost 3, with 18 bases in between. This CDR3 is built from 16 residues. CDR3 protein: CASSHPPGATNQPQHF. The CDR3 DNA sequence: TGTGCCAGCAGTCACCCCCCGGGGGCGACCAATCAGCCCCAGCATTTT.

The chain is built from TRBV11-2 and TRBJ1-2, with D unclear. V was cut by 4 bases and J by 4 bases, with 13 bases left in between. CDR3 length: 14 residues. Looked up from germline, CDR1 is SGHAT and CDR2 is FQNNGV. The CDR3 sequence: CASSSRTPGYGYTF. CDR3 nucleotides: TGTGCCAGCAGCTCGCGGACTCCCGGCTATGGCTACACCTTC.

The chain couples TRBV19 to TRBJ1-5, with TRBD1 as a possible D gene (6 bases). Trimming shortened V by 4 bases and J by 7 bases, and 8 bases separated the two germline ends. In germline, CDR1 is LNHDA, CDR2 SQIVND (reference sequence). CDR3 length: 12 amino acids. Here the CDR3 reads CASSNRAQPQHF. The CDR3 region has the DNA TGTGCCAGTAGTAACAGGGCCCAGCCCCAGCATTTT.

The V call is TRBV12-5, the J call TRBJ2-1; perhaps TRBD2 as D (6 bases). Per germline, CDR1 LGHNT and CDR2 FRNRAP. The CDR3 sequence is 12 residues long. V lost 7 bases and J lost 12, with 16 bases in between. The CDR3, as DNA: TGTGCTAGTGCCTTGGGGGGACTTGGGCAGTTCTTC. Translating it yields CASALGGLGQFF.

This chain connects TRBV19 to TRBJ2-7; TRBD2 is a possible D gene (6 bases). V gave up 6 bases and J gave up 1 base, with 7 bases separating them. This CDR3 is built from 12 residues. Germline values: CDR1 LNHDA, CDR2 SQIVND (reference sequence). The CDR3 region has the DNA TGTGCCAGTAGGGGGAGGTCCTACGAGCAGTACTTC. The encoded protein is CASRGRSYEQYF. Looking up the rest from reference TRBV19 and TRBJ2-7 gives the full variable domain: DGGITQSPKYLFRKEGQNVTLSCEQNLNHDAMYWYRQDPGQGLRLIYYSQIVNDFQKGDIAEGYSVSREKKESFPLTVTSAQKNPTAFYLCASRGRSYEQYFGPGTRLTVT.

CDR3 protein: CASSIVMGQGVSETQYF. The DNA of the CDR3 is TGTGCCAGTAGTATAGTAATGGGACAGGGGGTTTCGGAGACCCAGTACTTC. The V call is TRBV19, the J call TRBJ2-5; TRBD1 aligns across 11 bases. V lost 1 base to trimming and J lost 5 bases; unmatched junction nucleotides: 9. The CDR3 is made up of 17 amino acids. Germline CDR1 and CDR2: LNHDA and SQIVND (reference sequence).

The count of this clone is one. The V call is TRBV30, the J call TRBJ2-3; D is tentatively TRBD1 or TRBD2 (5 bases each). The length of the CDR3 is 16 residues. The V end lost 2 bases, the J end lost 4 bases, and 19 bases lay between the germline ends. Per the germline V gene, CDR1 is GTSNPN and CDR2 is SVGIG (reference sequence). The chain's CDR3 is CAWSKGTPNGADTQYF. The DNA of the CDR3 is TGTGCCTGGAGTAAAGGGACGCCAAACGGGGCAGATACGCAGTATTTT.

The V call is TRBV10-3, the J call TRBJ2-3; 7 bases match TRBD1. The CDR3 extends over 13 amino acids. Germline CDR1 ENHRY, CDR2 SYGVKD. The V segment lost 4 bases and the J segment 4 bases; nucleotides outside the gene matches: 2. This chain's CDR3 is CAISGQGSDTQYF. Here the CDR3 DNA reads TGTGCCATCAGTGGACAGGGATCAGATACGCAGTATTTT.

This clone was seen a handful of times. The CDR3 DNA reads as TGTGCCAGCACCCTCGACAGGGGTAATTCACCCCTCCACTTT. Residues: CASTLDRGNSPLHF. The chain employs TRBV2 and TRBJ1-6; 8 bases map to TRBD1. The CDR3 is 14 residues long. In germline, CDR1 is SNHLY, CDR2 FYNNEI. Trimming cost V 7 bases and J 6 bases; bases outside gene matches: 5. The whole variable domain, filled in from reference TRBV2 and TRBJ1-6, reads EPEVTQTPSHQVTQMGQEVILRCVPISNHLYFYWYRQILGQKVEFLVSFYNNEISEKSEIFDDQFSVERPDGSNFTLKIRSTKLEDSAMYFCASTLDRGNSPLHFGNGTRLTVT.

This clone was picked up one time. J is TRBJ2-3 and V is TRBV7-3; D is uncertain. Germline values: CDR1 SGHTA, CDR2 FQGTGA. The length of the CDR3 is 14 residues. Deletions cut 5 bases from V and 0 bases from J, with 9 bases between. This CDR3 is CASSVIPSTDTQYF. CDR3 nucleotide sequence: TGTGCCAGCAGCGTGATTCCTAGCACAGATACGCAGTATTTT.

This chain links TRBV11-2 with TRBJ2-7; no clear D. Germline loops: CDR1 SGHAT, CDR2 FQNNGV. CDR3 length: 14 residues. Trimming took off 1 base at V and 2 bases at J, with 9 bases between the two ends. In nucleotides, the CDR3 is TGTGCCAGCAGCTTAGTGCTCAGAGCCTACGAGCAGTACTTC. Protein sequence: CASSLVLRAYEQYF.

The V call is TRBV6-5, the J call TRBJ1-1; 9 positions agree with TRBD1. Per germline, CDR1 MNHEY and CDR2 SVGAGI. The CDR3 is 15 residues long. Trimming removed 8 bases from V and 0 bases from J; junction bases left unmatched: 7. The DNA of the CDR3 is TGTGCCAGCGGCGAGACAGGGGGGGTGAACACTGAAGCTTTCTTT. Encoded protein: CASGETGGVNTEAFF.

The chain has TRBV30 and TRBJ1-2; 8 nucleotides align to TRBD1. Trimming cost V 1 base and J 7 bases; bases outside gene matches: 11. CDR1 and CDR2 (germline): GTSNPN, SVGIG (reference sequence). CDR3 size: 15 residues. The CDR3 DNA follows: TGTGCCTGGAGTGACCACCCGGACAGGGCGGGTGGCTACACCTTC. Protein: CAWSDHPDRAGGYTF.